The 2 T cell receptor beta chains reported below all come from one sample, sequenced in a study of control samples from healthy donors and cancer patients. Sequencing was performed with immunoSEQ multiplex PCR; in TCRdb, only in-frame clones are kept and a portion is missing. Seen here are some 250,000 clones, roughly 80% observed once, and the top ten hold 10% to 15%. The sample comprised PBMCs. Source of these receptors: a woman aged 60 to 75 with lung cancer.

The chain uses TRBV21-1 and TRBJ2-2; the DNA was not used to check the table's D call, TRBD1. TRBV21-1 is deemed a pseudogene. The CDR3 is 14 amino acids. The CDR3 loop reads CASSRTGGTGELFF. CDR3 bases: TGTGCCAGCAGCAGGACAGGGGGCACCGGGGAGCTGTTTTTT.

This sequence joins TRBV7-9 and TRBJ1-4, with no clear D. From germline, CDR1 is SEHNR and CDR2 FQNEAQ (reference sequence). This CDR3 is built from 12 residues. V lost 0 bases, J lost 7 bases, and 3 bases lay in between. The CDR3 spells CASSLATEKLFF. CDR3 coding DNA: TGTGCCAGCAGCTTAGCGACTGAAAAACTGTTTTTT.